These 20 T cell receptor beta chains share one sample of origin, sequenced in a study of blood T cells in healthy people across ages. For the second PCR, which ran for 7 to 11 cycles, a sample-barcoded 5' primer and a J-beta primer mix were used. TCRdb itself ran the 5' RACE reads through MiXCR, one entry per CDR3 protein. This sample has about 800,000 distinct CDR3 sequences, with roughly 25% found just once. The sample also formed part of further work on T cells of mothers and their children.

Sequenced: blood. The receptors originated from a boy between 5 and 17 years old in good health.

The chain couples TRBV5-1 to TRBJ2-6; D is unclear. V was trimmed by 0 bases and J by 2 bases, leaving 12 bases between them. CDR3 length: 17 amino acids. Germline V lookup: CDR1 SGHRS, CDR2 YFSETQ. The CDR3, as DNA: TGCGCCAGCAGCTTGGACCAGGTAGCTCCTGGGGCCAACGTCCTGACTTTC. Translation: CASSLDQVAPGANVLTF. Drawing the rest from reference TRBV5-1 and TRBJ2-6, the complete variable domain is KAGVTQTPRYLIKTRGQQVTLSCSPISGHRSVSWYQQTPGQGLQFLFEYFSETQRNKGNFPGRFSGRQFSNSRSEMNVSTLELGDSALYLCASSLDQVAPGANVLTFGAGSRLTVL.

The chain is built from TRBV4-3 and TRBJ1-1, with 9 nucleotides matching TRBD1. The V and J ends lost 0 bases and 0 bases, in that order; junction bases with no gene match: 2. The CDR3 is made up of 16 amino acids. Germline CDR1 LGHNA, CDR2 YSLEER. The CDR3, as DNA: TGCGCCAGCAGCCAAGAGGGGACAGGGATGAACACTGAAGCTTTCTTT. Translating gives CASSQEGTGMNTEAFF.

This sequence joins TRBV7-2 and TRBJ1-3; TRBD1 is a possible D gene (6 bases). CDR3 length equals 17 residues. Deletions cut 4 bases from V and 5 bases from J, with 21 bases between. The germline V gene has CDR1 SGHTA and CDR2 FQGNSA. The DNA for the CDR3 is TGTGCCAGCAGCTACGGGCCGGGACAATCCCTCAGAAACACCATATATTTT. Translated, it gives CASSYGPGQSLRNTIYF.

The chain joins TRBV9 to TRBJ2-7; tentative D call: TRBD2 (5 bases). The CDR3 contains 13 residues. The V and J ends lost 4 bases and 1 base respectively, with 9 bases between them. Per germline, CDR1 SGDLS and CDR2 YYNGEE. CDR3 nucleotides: TGTGCCAGCAGCAAGAGCGGATCCTACGAGCAGTACTTC. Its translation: CASSKSGSYEQYF. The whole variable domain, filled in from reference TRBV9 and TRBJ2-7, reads DSGVTQTPKHLITATGQRVTLRCSPRSGDLSVYWYQQSLDQGLQFLIQYYNGEERAKGNILERFSAQQFPDLHSELNLSSLELGDSALYFCASSKSGSYEQYFGPGTRLTVT.

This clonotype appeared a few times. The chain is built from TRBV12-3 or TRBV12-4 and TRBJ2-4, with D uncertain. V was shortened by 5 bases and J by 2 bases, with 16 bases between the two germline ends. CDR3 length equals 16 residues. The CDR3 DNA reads TGTGCCAGCAGTACCGACTTTCTAGGAACCAAAAACATTCAGTACTTC. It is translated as CASSTDFLGTKNIQYF.

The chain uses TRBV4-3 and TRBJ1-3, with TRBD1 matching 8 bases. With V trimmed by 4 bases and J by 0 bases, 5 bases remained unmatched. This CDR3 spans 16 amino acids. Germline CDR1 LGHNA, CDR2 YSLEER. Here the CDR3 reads CASSLSTGGSGNTIYF. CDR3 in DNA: TGCGCCAGCAGCCTTTCTACAGGGGGCTCTGGAAACACCATATATTTT.

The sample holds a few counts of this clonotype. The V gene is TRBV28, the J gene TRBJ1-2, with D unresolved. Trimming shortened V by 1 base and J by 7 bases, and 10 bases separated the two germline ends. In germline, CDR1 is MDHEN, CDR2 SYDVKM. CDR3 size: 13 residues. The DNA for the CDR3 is TGTGCCAGCAGTTTATTAGCGGGAGCTGGCTACACCTTC. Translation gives CASSLLAGAGYTF.

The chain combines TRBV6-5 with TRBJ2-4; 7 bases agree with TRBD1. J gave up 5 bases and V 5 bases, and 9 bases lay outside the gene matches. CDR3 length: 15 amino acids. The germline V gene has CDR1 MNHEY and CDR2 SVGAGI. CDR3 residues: CASSEDRSVQNIQYF. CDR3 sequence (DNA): TGTGCCAGCAGTGAGGACAGGTCTGTCCAAAACATTCAGTACTTC.

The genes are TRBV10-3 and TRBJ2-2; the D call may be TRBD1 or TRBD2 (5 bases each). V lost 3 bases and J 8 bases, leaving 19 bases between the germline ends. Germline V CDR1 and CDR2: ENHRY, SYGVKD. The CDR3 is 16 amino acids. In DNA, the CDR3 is TGTGCCATCAGTGACCCGGGACGGGTTATGTCGGGGGAGCTGTTTTTT. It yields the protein CAISDPGRVMSGELFF.

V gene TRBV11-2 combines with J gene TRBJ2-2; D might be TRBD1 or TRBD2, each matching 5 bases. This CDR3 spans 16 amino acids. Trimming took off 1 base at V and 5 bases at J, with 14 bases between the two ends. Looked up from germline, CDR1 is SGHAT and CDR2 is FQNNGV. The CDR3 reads CASSLGSLAGTGELFF. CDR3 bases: TGTGCCAGCAGCTTAGGTTCGCTAGCAGGGACCGGGGAGCTGTTTTTT.

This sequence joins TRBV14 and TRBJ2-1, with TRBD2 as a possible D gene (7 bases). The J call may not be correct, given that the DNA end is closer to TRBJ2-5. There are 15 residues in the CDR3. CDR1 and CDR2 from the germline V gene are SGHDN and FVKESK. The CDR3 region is CASGNAGAAGETQYF. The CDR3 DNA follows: TGTGCCAGCGGCAACGCGGGGGCCGCCGGGGAGACCCAGTACTTC.

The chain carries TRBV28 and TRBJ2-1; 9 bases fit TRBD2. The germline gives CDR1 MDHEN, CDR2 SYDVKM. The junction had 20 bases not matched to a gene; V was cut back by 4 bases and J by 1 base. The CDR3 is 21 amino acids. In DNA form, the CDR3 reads TGTGCCAGCAGTTCCCCCCGTTTCGGGCGGGAGGGCCTCGGGTCCTACAATGAGCAGTTCTTC. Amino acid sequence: CASSSPRFGREGLGSYNEQFF.

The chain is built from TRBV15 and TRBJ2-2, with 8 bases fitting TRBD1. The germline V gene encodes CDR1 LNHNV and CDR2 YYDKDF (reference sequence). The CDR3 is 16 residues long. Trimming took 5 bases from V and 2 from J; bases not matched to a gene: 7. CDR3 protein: CATSQLDRANTGELFF. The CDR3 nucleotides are TGTGCCACCAGCCAACTGGACAGGGCCAACACCGGGGAGCTGTTTTTT.

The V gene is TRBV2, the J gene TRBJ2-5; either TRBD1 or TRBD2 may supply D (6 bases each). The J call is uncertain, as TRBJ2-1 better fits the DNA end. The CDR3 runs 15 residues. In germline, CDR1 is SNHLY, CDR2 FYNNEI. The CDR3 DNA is TGTGCCAGCAGGGAACGTTCAACGGGGGCTGATGAGCAGTTCTTC. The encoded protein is CASRERSTGADEQFF.

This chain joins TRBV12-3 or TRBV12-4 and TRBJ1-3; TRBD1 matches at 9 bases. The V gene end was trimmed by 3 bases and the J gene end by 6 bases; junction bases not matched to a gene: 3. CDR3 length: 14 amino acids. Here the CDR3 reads CASSFDRGSNTIYF. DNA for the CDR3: TGTGCCAGCAGTTTTGACAGGGGGTCAAACACCATATATTTT.

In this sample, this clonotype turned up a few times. The CDR3 is CASSQATGVTLEQFF. The DNA for the CDR3 is TGCGCCAGCAGCCAAGCAACGGGAGTCACCCTTGAGCAGTTCTTC. This chain links TRBV4-1 with TRBJ2-5, with D maybe TRBD2 (6 bases). The better agreement between TRBJ2-1 and the DNA end casts doubt on the J call. CDR3 length: 15 residues. CDR1 is MGHRA, CDR2 YSYEKL, per germline.

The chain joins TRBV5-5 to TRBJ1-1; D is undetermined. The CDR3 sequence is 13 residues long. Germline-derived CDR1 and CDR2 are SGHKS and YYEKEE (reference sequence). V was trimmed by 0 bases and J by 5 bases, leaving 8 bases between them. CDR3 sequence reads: CASSLGVFTEAFF. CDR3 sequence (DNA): TGTGCCAGCAGCTTGGGGGTATTTACTGAAGCTTTCTTT.

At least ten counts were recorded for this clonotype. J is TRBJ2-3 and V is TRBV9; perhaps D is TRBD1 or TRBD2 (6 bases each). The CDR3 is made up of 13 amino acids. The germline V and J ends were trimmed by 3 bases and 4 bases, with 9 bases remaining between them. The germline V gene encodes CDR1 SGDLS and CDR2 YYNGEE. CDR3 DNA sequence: TGTGCCAGCAGCGAGGGGGGTGCAGATACGCAGTATTTT. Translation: CASSEGGADTQYF.

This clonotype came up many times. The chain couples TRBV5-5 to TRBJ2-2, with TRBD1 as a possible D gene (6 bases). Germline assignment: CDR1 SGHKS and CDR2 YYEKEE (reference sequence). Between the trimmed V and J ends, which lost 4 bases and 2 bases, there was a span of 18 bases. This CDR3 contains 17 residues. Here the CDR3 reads CASSPLSRTANTGELFF. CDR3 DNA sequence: TGTGCCAGCAGCCCCCTCTCTCGGACAGCTAACACCGGGGAGCTGTTTTTT.

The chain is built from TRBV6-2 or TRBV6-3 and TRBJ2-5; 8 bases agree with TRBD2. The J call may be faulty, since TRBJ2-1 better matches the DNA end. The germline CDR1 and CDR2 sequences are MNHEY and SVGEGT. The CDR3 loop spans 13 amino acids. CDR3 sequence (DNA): TGTGCCAGCAGTCAAGCGGGAGTTCATGAGCAGTTCTTC. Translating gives CASSQAGVHEQFF.